This TCR beta chain was sequenced during a study of cytomegalovirus exposure and HLA in healthy donors (dated by TCRdb to the late 2010s). Broadly, across the study: An earlier analysis of 587 of the donors reported 276 Gb of sequence data and approximately 120 million unique TCR beta sequences obtained from about 180 million T cells. To study patterns of TCR occurrence, a later analysis re-analyzed previously published TCR beta repertoires from 550 to 800 donors and added high-resolution HLA genotyping. The study aimed to test whether signatures of past pathogen exposure could be identified by cataloging public T cell receptors. A later genetic analysis took genome-wide SNP genotypes for about 65% of the 666 donors and used that subset as a discovery cohort. Roughly 5 DR-DQ haplotypes were handled as single units for association and clustering, since linkage in the cohort was strong. Class I and class II HLA loci were covered by the typing at four-digit resolution. The study profiled the T cell repertoires of hundreds of subjects by immunosequencing and related them to cytomegalovirus serostatus. An earlier analysis of several hundred of the donors used high-throughput TCR beta sequencing to judge whether each TCR beta V gene segment behaved as functional or pseudogenic. Among around 400 genotyped donors of the cohort, an average of roughly 230,000 unique TCR beta nucleotide sequences was sequenced per donor, of which 15% to 20% were non-productive. Donor age, sex, ethnicity and CMV serostatus were compiled alongside the repertoire data. The genetic ancestry cluster associated with self-reported Caucasian donors included about four fifths of the 398 genotyped donors. An early release that covered about 600 HLA-typed donors contained approximately 290 gigabases of sequencing data and roughly 84 million unique TCR sequences. In the later analysis, no new phenotypic data were used to find candidate immune exposures; instead, reliance was placed on TCR beta sequences and their occurrence across donors. High-throughput TCR immunosequencing, statistical association of individual TCRs with disease status, and machine learning were combined to predict cytomegalovirus infection status. Along with the approximately 700-subject first cohort, a separate validation cohort of 120 different subjects was used. The number of donors typed differed by locus, with roughly 620-630 for A, B, C, DRB1 and DQB1, 522 for DQA1, 600 to 610 for DPA1, and around 430 for DPB1. All discovery cohort repertoires had been generated using a single sequencing platform.

Study-wide findings and limitations: In a later analysis, most CMV-associated TCR beta chains were found to appear HLA-restricted, with HLA associations seemingly driven largely by CMV exposure. The study listed 150 to 200 TCR beta chains as associated with cytomegalovirus. CMV serostatus was the only immune exposure information available for the cohort. Because HLA typing was unavailable for some donors at each locus, only the typed subset was used in association tests. Because the 87-base-pair reads could not distinguish some IMGT-functional V segments, including TRBV6-2 and TRBV6-3, those segments were excluded. A later analysis found that TCR association rates varied across HLA loci, with DRB1 alleles showing the most associated TCRs and HLA-C alleles the fewest. A further reported finding was that TCR beta sequences accurately predicted the HLA-A and HLA-B alleles for most subjects in the first cohort. When HLA alleles, especially DR and DQ, strongly co-occurred, TCR associations were difficult to assign to individual alleles. Because counts were too low, roughly 18 rarely observed V segments, including chromosome 9 orphons, were left out of the earlier analysis of about 620 of the donors. Compared with equally common non-associated chains, HLA-associated TCR beta chains in a later analysis were more clonally expanded and had lower generation probabilities. The cohort was sequenced for TCR beta chains only, and without alpha or paired-chain data the features that could be detected were limited. The classifier was reported to diagnose cytomegalovirus status with high specificity and sensitivity in both the original cohort and the validation cohort. In a later genetic analysis, a missense DCLRE1C variant was associated with V-gene and J-gene trimming of TCR beta chains, and the association was replicated in an independent cohort. Across donors, most TCR sequences were observed very rarely, whereas some public TCRs were present in many individuals. The presence/absence analyses assumed that sequencing depth was roughly uniform across donors, and that assumption may not be true. A few of the identified cytomegalovirus-associated TCR beta chains were confirmed in vitro to be specific for cytomegalovirus antigens. According to a later genetic analysis, donors in an Asian-associated ancestry cluster had fewer N-insertions in productive TCRs than the approximately 630-donor mean. It was suggested by the authors that the approach could potentially be generalized to other disease states and immunological phenotypes. In a later analysis, over 15,000 TCR beta sequences were associated with specific HLA alleles at a false discovery rate of 0.05. In a later analysis, several top co-occurrence clusters were reported to appear linked to parvovirus B19, influenza, CMV and Epstein-Barr virus. Broadly in line with IMGT annotations, most TCR beta V segments showed up in productive rearrangements about 87% or about 30% of the time in an earlier analysis of about 500 of the donors. A cluster of highly shared sequence variants was judged likely to be a technical artifact of the sequencing pipeline. Linkage disequilibrium might explain the correlated functional status among segregating V segments, but an unknown experimental factor could not be excluded.

The cohort was made up of roughly 670 healthy bone marrow donors. At the time of sampling, every cohort member was nominally healthy, though immune exposures that went unrecorded were likely present. The donor tested CMV seronegative and was one of the 352 seronegative cohort members. A peripheral blood sample was provided by each donor, and peripheral blood mononuclear cells were used for TCR beta sequencing. Genomic DNA extraction from the blood cell samples was performed with the Qiagen DNeasy Blood Extraction Kit. Comment on this clone: Its antigen is currently not known. No much larger clonotype is one base removed from it; base qualities were not supplied.

Taken from cysteine to phenylalanine, the CDR3 has 16 residues. Just the 48-base CDR3 DNA is kept, in frame starting at base 1. The V end loses 6 bases and the J end loses 9 bases, and a stretch of 21 bases separates them. CDR1 is given as LNHDA and CDR2 as SQIVND, both from the germline V gene (reference sequence). Receptor libraries were prepared by the immunoSEQ multiplex PCR assay. For the multiplex PCR, a mixture combining 60 forward primers for TCR Vbeta segments and 13 reverse primers for TCR Jbeta segments was used. A multiplex PCR assay on genomic DNA amplified the CDR3 region of rearranged TCR beta genes. The Illumina HiSeq System was used to sequence the amplified TCR beta libraries as 87-base-pair reads. Processing in the source paper ran as follows. A later analysis tallied roughly 80 million unique TCR beta chains across the 610 or so repertoires, and some 10 million of those chains were shared by two or more donors. To remove PCR and sequencing errors, raw reads were error-corrected and collapsed into unique sequences using a nearest-neighbor algorithm that merged closely related sequences. Alignment of CDR3 sequences to IMGT reference sequences was used to assign V, D and J gene segments. For a sequence to be retained, at least a six-nucleotide match to both a V gene segment and a J gene segment was required. A rearrangement counted as productive if the CDR3 had no stop codons and remained in frame with V and J, and every other rearrangement counted as non-productive. Following IMGT convention, CDR3 was defined as the stretch from the second conserved V-encoded cysteine up to the conserved J-encoded phenylalanine. The earlier analysis of fewer than 700 of the donors excluded sequences that lacked an unambiguous match to a single V gene segment. An earlier analysis of 587 of the donors called V segments functional above 56.7% productive rearrangements and segregating when the between-donor standard deviation exceeded 5%. A statistical classification framework was built for diagnosing cytomegalovirus status from the catalog of TCR beta chain sequences. V and J gene assignment, in a later analysis, came from comparing TCR nucleotide sequences with IMGT/GENE-DB human TR gene sequences. The TCRdist pipeline was used in a later analysis to assign CDR3 sequences and most-parsimonious VDJ recombination scenarios. In a later analysis, every TCR beta chain was defined by the combination of its CDR3 amino acid sequence and its V-gene family, and reads without a unique V-gene family were dropped. To address suspected cross-contamination and a sequencing artifact, a later analysis removed around 590 highly shared, low-generation-probability nucleotide sequences. In a later analysis, a clonal expansion index for each public chain was calculated from normalized within-repertoire ranks of inferred template counts. Generation probabilities in a later analysis came from a VDJ recombination model fitted to out-of-frame rearrangements, and those results were checked against IGoR. Hypergeometric tests were used in a later analysis to score TCR-TCR, TCR-HLA and TCR-CMV co-occurrence, with a repertoire-size bias correction applied to the TCR pairs. A later analysis estimated false discovery rates by permuting HLA or CMV assignments 20 times. A later analysis grouped co-occurring TCRs with DBSCAN, adding TCRdist sequence similarity when clustering within HLA-allele-positive subsets. Repertoires with fewer than 30,000 or more than 120,000 public chains were left out of co-occurrence clustering, as were about five repertoires with anomalous nucleotide sharing. This immuneACCESS table, as held by TCRdb, lists in-frame sequences with V and J called but not all clones. Of the missing ones, under half trace to an unresolved V gene in checked studies; the others have no known cause. V, J and clone size reflect that table, while D and trimming were determined from the DNA. Within this sample are approximately 120,000 clones, with about 79% of them counted one time only. The ten largest clonotypes hold less than 2.5% of the sample.

Here the chain combines TRBV19 and TRBJ1-6; the D gene is possibly TRBD1, with 5 bases matching. Source material: PBMCs. This clonotype was obtained from a man over 45 in good health and CMV-seronegative. The DNA reads as follows: TGTGCCAGTAGCCGGAGGGCTTGGGGGGAAGGTTCACCCCTCCACTTT. Translated, this gives CASSRRAWGEGSPLHF.